This T cell receptor (beta chain) is from a study of control samples from healthy donors and cancer patients. Generated by immunoSEQ multiplex PCR, the TCRdb table keeps only in-frame clones and is missing some. The table has around 200,000 clones, roughly 91% seen once. This clone was recorded once. Losses at the gene ends were 2 bases for V and 0 bases for J; bases not matched to a gene: 4. The CDR3 spans 16 residues. Germline loops: CDR1 MDHEN, CDR2 SYDVKM. The sequenced sample was blood. The V and J genes are TRBV28 and TRBJ1-3, with 7 nucleotides matching TRBD1. This receptor was taken from a woman younger than 45 in good health. CDR3 protein: CASSLGEGASGNTIYF. Here the CDR3 DNA reads TGTGCCAGCAGTTTAGGAGAGGGGGCCTCTGGAAACACCATATATTTT.